The source of this TCR beta chain is a study of shared clonotypes between healthy human individuals (TCRdb year 2020). Some background on the complete study: The cohort comprised two women and a few men aged 18 to 49 years. To estimate repertoire size and how much clonotypes are shared between individuals, the study performed deep sequencing of blood TCR repertoires from roughly five healthy adults. Different laboratories and diverse techniques were used to prepare libraries and sequence TCR repertoires, to increase sequencing depth and limit assay-specific biases. Between about 0.85 and 9.5 billion PBMCs per donor were obtained by leukapheresis. For each donor, CD4 naive and CD4 memory were each run on three plates, CD8 naive on two plates, and CD8 memory on one plate.

TCR CDR3 regions were amplified from genomic DNA by multiplex PCR using the deep immunoSEQ assay. Genomic DNA extracted from each cell subset was distributed evenly over all wells of several immunoSEQ 96-well plates, and each plate served as one replicate. Each replicate PCR for sorted subsets received around 200 ng genomic DNA, equal to about 30,000 T cell genomes. Purified libraries were quantified with a Qubit 3.0 fluorometer, sized on a Bioanalyzer 2100, and re-quantified with the KAPA Library Quantification kit. Each immunoSEQ 96-well plate was sequenced on its own single-read 150-cycle Illumina NextSeq 550 flow cell. In the authors' own workflow: Because the immunoSEQ output included only junctional sequences and no quality scores, the filtering could not be the same as the filtering used for full-length reads. Sequences were annotated with PyIR, a Python wrapper for IgBLAST v1.9, using IMGT germline references to assign V/J genes and CDR3. Reads with weak V/J assignments (E-value above 1e-6), missing CDR3, stop codons, out-of-frame junctions, or ambiguous translated residues were removed. A V3J clonotype was defined by an identical inferred V gene, J gene, and CDR3 amino acid sequence. To compute the percentage overlap between repertoires, the number of shared unique clonotypes was divided by the size of the smaller repertoire. Richness of each repertoire was evaluated using RTK rarefaction, the Chao1 estimator, and Recon v2.1 estimates of unobserved clonotypes. OLGA was used to compute generation probabilities for all TCRbeta clonotypes that the gDNA method yielded from a handful of donors. This is the immuneACCESS table as TCRdb keeps it, with only in-frame sequences that have V and J called. A part of the clones is gone; compared with another copy, unresolved V genes explain less than half, and the rest is unexplained. V and J calls and clone size are those listed in that table; D and trimming were worked out from the DNA. This sample lists roughly 2.4 million clones; more than 90% were detected once. Of the sample, roughly 0.13% falls within the top ten clones.

On the study overall, not on this receptor specifically: When several donors were compared, the shared fraction of clonotypes was roughly 5% for naive CD4, around 4% for naive CD8, more than 2% for memory CD4, and under 0.5% for memory CD8. Pairwise subsampling led to the expectation that sequencing depth would affect the degree of clonotype sharing among donors. Sampling was restricted to blood, and TCR repertoires in tissue are likely to differ from TCR repertoires in blood. Clonotypes shared by all four sorted-subset donors showed higher generation probabilities than non-shared clonotypes. Estimated clonotype richness was generally larger for naive than for memory subsets. Because the study included a small number of donors, the genetic and exposure-history diversity represented was limited. Even with the large sequencing depth, rarefaction of the sorted-subset datasets indicated that sequencing was incomplete.

In regard to this clone: Its binding antigen is unknown. There are no base qualities to consult, and no much larger clone falls within one base.

Between the V and J ends, shortened by 0 bases and 2 bases respectively, the junction contains 12 bases. According to the germline V gene, CDR1 reads SGDLS and CDR2 reads YYNGEE. Its CDR3 holds 16 amino acids, cysteine through phenylalanine. This entry keeps only the CDR3 DNA: 48 bases, framed from base 1. The donors were healthy, HIV-negative adults with no recently reported acute infections or vaccinations. Only Caucasian adults living in Nashville, Tennessee, USA were represented among the donors. CD4+ T cells were enriched by magnetic negative selection; naive cells were then positively selected on CD45RA, and the negative fraction formed the memory subset. After blood collection by leukapheresis, PBMCs were isolated using Ficoll-Histopaque density gradient centrifugation and then cryopreserved in the vapor phase of liquid nitrogen. Purity and quantity of every magnetically sorted T cell population were checked by analytical flow cytometry. From each sorted fraction, genomic DNA was isolated and quantified by UV absorbance on a Nanodrop 2000c.

The rearrangement joined TRBV9 to TRBJ1-3, with no confidently assigned D gene. Sequencing was done on a sample of naive CD4+ T cells sorted from blood. The cell subset or site label of this sample denotes: CD45RA+ positively selected. The receptor's source is a man aged 18 to 29 in good health. CDR3 protein: CASSVDISGAGNTIYF. The DNA sequence is TGTGCCAGCAGCGTAGATATATCAGGAGCTGGAAACACCATATATTTT.